Reported below is one T cell receptor (beta chain). The same CDR3 arises from other DNA sequences in this sample as well. This entry is derived from a study of blood T cell repertoires in COVID-19. In the source study's methods: Reference gene primer amplification yielded estimated nucleated cell counts. Sequenced by immunoSEQ multiplex PCR; TCRdb stores in-frame clones only, minus some. Clonal size and the V and J genes are those of that table, whereas D and trimming came from the DNA. The repertoire includes about 230,000 clones, 86% of them detected once, and around a tenth sits in the top ten. V dropped 5 bases and J dropped 4; count of bases not matched to a gene: 0. The CDR3 is made up of 13 amino acids. Patients at the Seattle site were enrolled during active infection and followed longitudinally.

Input material: peripheral blood. This sequence joins TRBV12-3 or TRBV12-4 and TRBJ1-5; 9 bases line up with TRBD1. This sequence originates from a man aged 50 to 60 with COVID-19, enrolled during active disease. The CDR3 DNA reads as TGTGCCAGCAGTGACAGGGGGAATCAGCCCCAGCATTTT. Amino acids: CASSDRGNQPQHF.